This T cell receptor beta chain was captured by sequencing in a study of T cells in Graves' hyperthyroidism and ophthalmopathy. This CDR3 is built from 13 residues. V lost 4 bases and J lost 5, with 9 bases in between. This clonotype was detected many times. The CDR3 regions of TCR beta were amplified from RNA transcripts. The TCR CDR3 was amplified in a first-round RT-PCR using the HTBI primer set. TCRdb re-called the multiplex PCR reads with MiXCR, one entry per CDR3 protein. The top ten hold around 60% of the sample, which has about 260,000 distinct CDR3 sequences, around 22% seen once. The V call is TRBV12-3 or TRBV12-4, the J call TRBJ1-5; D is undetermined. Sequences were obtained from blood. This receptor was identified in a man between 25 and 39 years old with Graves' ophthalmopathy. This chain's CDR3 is CASSYGLDQPQHF. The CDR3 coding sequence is TGTGCCAGCAGTTACGGGTTGGATCAGCCCCAGCATTTT.